The following is a T cell receptor (beta chain) sequence with its context. The sample originates from a study of blood T cell repertoires in COVID-19. Study in general: From T cells, B-cell-depleted T cells, or PBMCs came the material, which was cDNA or gDNA.

Germline loops: CDR1 LNHDA, CDR2 SQIVND (reference sequence). The CDR3 runs 14 residues. V was clipped by 8 bases and J by 2 bases, with 12 bases between them. In the authors' methods: Estimation of nucleated cell counts relied on the amplification of reference gene primers. The repertoire was sequenced with immunoSEQ multiplex PCR; TCRdb's copy has only in-frame clones and lacks some. For V, J and clone size, that table is used; D and trimming come from the DNA. The repertoire holds fewer than 120,000 clones, with 76% as singletons. The chain carries TRBV19 and TRBJ1-4; possibly TRBD1 for D (6 bases). Sequencing was done on a sample of peripheral blood. The sequence was collected from a woman older than 75 with acute or convalescent COVID-19. DNA of the CDR3: TGTGCCAGTTGGCAGGGGCGGACTAATGAAAAACTGTTTTTT. Translation: CASWQGRTNEKLFF.